The table lists the clone carrying this T cell receptor (beta chain) with many counts. What it binds is unknown. This sample stems from a study of early T cells in non-severe SARS-CoV-2 infection. Overall study context: Bulk RNA isolated from unsorted whole blood underwent sequencing; chains were not paired. Study-level findings and limits: CD4 and private specificities were missed by VDJdb matching, which favored anti-spike CD8 responses.

As part of library construction, unique molecular identifiers were attached to individual cDNA molecules. TCRdb used MiXCR to reprocess the 5' RACE reads, holding one entry per CDR3 protein. The sample shows around 22,000 distinct CDR3 sequences, about 3.8% of them seen only once. V was trimmed by 1 base and J by 7 bases, leaving 18 bases between them. The CDR3 has 16 amino acids. Sequenced sample: whole blood. The chain links TRBV12-3 or TRBV12-4 to TRBJ2-3, with D possibly TRBD2 on 5 matching bases. The receptor's source is an adult who was a healthcare worker with PCR-confirmed SARS-CoV-2 infection or an uninfected control (not recorded which). The chain's CDR3 is CASSLGGLAPGNTQYF. CDR3 DNA: TGTGCCAGCAGTTTAGGAGGGTTGGCCCCGGGAAATACGCAGTATTTT.